The 11 T cell receptor beta chains reported below all come from one sample, sequenced in a study of radiation and T cells in renal cell carcinoma. Measured with immunoSEQ multiplex PCR; TCRdb has only the in-frame clones, and not every one. The sample has roughly 170,000 clones, about 87% seen once. The time point was: blood 4 weeks post-SBRT, at nephrectomy. The treatment here: 15 Gy SBRT to primary tumor, nephrectomy 4 weeks later. The sample was blood, taken from a patient whose treatment included radiotherapy and nephrectomy. The receptors here all came from a woman aged 50 to 60 with renal cell carcinoma.

V is TRBV5-6 and J is TRBJ1-5, with 8 nucleotides matching TRBD1. The V and J ends lost 2 bases and 4 bases, in that order; junction bases with no gene match: 14. CDR3 size: 18 residues. CDR1 and CDR2 from the germline V gene are SGHDT and YYEEEE. CDR3 DNA sequence: TGTGCCAGCAGCTTAACTGGGACAGGCCCCATGGGGAATCAGCCCCAGCATTTT. It translates to CASSLTGTGPMGNQPQHF.

This sequence joins TRBV6-1 and TRBJ1-4, with 7 bases that match TRBD1. The CDR3 sequence is 15 residues long. From germline, CDR1 is MNHNS and CDR2 SASEGT. With V trimmed by 7 bases and J by 7 bases, 12 bases remained unmatched. In DNA form, the CDR3 reads TGTGCCAGCATGGGACAGCTCCCCGTTAGTGAAAAACTGTTTTTT. The encoded protein is CASMGQLPVSEKLFF.

The CDR3 spells CASSPGLAGESRELFF. The CDR3 DNA is TGCGCCAGCAGCCCGGGACTAGCGGGGGAGTCCCGGGAGCTGTTTTTT. The genes are TRBV5-1 and TRBJ2-2, with 14 bases fitting TRBD2. J gave up 9 bases and V 4 bases, and 8 bases lay outside the gene matches. This CDR3 contains 16 residues. Germline V lookup: CDR1 SGHRS, CDR2 YFSETQ. Based on the CDR3 plus reference TRBV5-1 and TRBJ2-2, the full variable domain is KAGVTQTPRYLIKTRGQQVTLSCSPISGHRSVSWYQQTPGQGLQFLFEYFSETQRNKGNFPGRFSGRQFSNSRSEMNVSTLELGDSALYLCASSPGLAGESRELFFGEGSRLTVL.

The chain carries TRBV5-1 and TRBJ1-6, with a possible D match to TRBD1 (5 bases). The CDR3 spans 14 residues. Germline values: CDR1 SGHRS, CDR2 YFSETQ. The V end lost 0 bases, the J end lost 8 bases, and 9 bases lay between the germline ends. The CDR3 loop is CASSLAGRYSPLHF. In nucleotides, the CDR3 is TGCGCCAGCAGCTTGGCGGGACGGTATTCACCCCTCCACTTT. The full variable domain, rest sourced from reference TRBV5-1 and TRBJ1-6, is KAGVTQTPRYLIKTRGQQVTLSCSPISGHRSVSWYQQTPGQGLQFLFEYFSETQRNKGNFPGRFSGRQFSNSRSEMNVSTLELGDSALYLCASSLAGRYSPLHFGNGTRLTVT.

The genes are TRBV5-6 and TRBJ2-7, with a weak D call TRBD1 (6 bases). V was clipped by 5 bases and J by 0 bases, with 15 bases between them. This CDR3 region has 15 residues. The germline gives CDR1 SGHDT, CDR2 YYEEEE. The CDR3, as DNA: TGTGCCAGCAGAAGTACAGGGTTTAACTCCTACGAGCAGTACTTC. Its translation is CASRSTGFNSYEQYF.

The genes are TRBV4-1 and TRBJ2-7; D gene uncertain. The CDR3 sequence is 15 residues long. Germline loops: CDR1 MGHRA, CDR2 YSYEKL. V lost 0 bases to trimming and J lost 5 bases, with 14 bases between them. CDR3 region: CASSQDRLDRNEQYF. CDR3 bases: TGCGCCAGCAGCCAAGACAGGTTGGACCGGAACGAGCAGTACTTC.

This clone appeared once. The V call is TRBV5-1, the J call TRBJ2-3; tentatively, D is TRBD2 (6 bases). V shed 0 bases and J shed 4 bases, with 6 bases lying between them. From germline, CDR1 is SGHRS and CDR2 YFSETQ. The CDR3 consists of 13 residues. CDR3 residues: CASSLAGADTQYF. CDR3 nucleotides: TGCGCCAGCAGCTTGGCGGGAGCAGATACGCAGTATTTT. Full variable domain (outside the CDR3, taken from reference TRBV5-1 and TRBJ2-3): KAGVTQTPRYLIKTRGQQVTLSCSPISGHRSVSWYQQTPGQGLQFLFEYFSETQRNKGNFPGRFSGRQFSNSRSEMNVSTLELGDSALYLCASSLAGADTQYFGPGTRLTVL.

The chain joins TRBV7-3 to TRBJ1-1; the D is unclear. V was shortened by 4 bases and J by 1 base, with 7 bases between the two germline ends. CDR3 length: 13 residues. The germline V gene encodes CDR1 SGHTA and CDR2 FQGTGA. DNA for the CDR3: TGTGCCAGCAGCTCCCGGCGGAACACTGAAGCTTTCTTT. It encodes CASSSRRNTEAFF.

The chain recombines TRBV19 with TRBJ2-1, with a possible D match to TRBD1 (5 bases). V was shortened by 4 bases and J by 1 base, with 11 bases between the two germline ends. The CDR3 runs 15 residues. Germline V gene sequence: CDR1 LNHDA, CDR2 SQIVND (reference sequence). The CDR3 sequence: CASSTDSLSYNEQFF. CDR3 DNA sequence: TGTGCCAGTAGTACAGACAGCTTATCCTACAATGAGCAGTTCTTC.

V is TRBV5-1 and J is TRBJ2-3, with D maybe TRBD2 (6 bases). With 3 bases removed from V and 3 bases from J, the gap between germline ends came to 11 bases. The CDR3 is made up of 14 amino acids. Germline lookup yields CDR1 SGHRS and CDR2 YFSETQ. The CDR3 region is CASSWGDRTDTQYF. The CDR3 DNA is TGCGCCAGCAGCTGGGGGGATAGGACAGATACGCAGTATTTT. The full variable domain, with the rest looked up from reference TRBV5-1 and TRBJ2-3, is KAGVTQTPRYLIKTRGQQVTLSCSPISGHRSVSWYQQTPGQGLQFLFEYFSETQRNKGNFPGRFSGRQFSNSRSEMNVSTLELGDSALYLCASSWGDRTDTQYFGPGTRLTVL.

V and J are TRBV19 and TRBJ2-7, with TRBD2 identical over 7 bases. In germline, CDR1 is LNHDA, CDR2 SQIVND (reference sequence). V was clipped by 3 bases and J by 3 bases; unmatched bases: 5. The CDR3 runs 14 residues. The CDR3 loop is CASSIGLEGYEQYF. The DNA of the CDR3 is TGTGCCAGTAGTATCGGACTAGAAGGCTACGAGCAGTACTTC.